The 20 T cell receptor beta chains below all came from one sample that was sequenced in a study of cytomegalovirus exposure and HLA in healthy donors. The PCR employed 60 Vbeta primers together with 13 Jbeta primers. The protocol was immunoSEQ multiplex PCR, while the TCRdb copy is restricted to in-frame clones and leaves out a portion. Among roughly 100,000 clones listed, about four fifths were seen once. What was sequenced was PBMCs. These receptors came from a man aged 50-60 years in good health and CMV-seronegative.

V gene TRBV5-4 combines with J gene TRBJ1-4; maybe TRBD1 (6 bases). This CDR3 is built from 14 residues. V gave up 5 bases and J gave up 8 bases, with 16 bases separating them. The germline V gene encodes CDR1 SGHNT and CDR2 YYREEE (reference sequence). The CDR3 region has the DNA TGTGCCAGCAGTTCAGGGGAGCGTAAGGAAAAACTGTTTTTT. It specifies CASSSGERKEKLFF.

This clone was seen a few times. This rearrangement joins TRBV4-3 to TRBJ1-1; D perhaps matches TRBD1 (6 bases). Trimming removed 1 base from V and 0 bases from J, with 9 bases in between. This CDR3 comprises 15 residues. Germline CDR1 reads LGHNA; CDR2 reads YSLEER. The CDR3 DNA follows: TGCGCCAGCAGCCAAGGACAGGAAATGAACACTGAAGCTTTCTTT. Its protein is CASSQGQEMNTEAFF.

The rearrangement links TRBV10-2 to TRBJ2-5; TRBD2 matches 7 bases. CDR3 length: 14 residues. Germline assignment: CDR1 WSHSY and CDR2 SAAADI. The J segment lost 0 bases and the V segment lost 5 bases, leaving 3 bases of the junction unmatched. As DNA, the CDR3 is TGCGCCAGCAGTACAACTAGCGACCAAGAGACCCAGTACTTC. As protein: CASSTTSDQETQYF.

The rearrangement uses TRBV7-8 and TRBJ1-2; TRBD1 aligns across 8 bases. The V and J ends lost 3 bases and 8 bases, in that order; junction bases with no gene match: 11. CDR3 length: 15 residues. Per the germline V gene, CDR1 is SGHVS and CDR2 is FQNEAQ. As DNA, the CDR3 is TGTGCCAGCAGCTTGGATCCCAGGGGGCGTAAGGGCTACACCTTC. Its translation is CASSLDPRGRKGYTF. Full variable domain (missing parts from reference TRBV7-8 and TRBJ1-2): GAGVSQSPRYKVAKRGQDVALRCDPISGHVSLFWYQQALGQGPEFLTYFQNEAQLDKSGLPSDRFFAERPEGSVSTLKIQRTQQEDSAVYLCASSLDPRGRKGYTFGSGTRLTVV.

This chain connects TRBV18 to TRBJ2-3; 13 bases align to TRBD2. This CDR3 is built from 15 residues. Trimming at V came to 6 bases and at J to 5 bases, leaving 5 bases not matched to a gene. The germline gives CDR1 KGHSH, CDR2 LQKENI. In DNA form, the CDR3 reads TGTGCCAGCTCCCCTGGACTAGCGGGGGAAGATACGCAGTATTTT. Its protein is CASSPGLAGEDTQYF.

The rearrangement links TRBV9 to TRBJ2-3; 8 bases fit TRBD1. The CDR3 sequence is 16 residues long. The ends lost 6 bases at V and 4 bases at J; junction bases unmatched: 13. CDR1 SGDLS and CDR2 YYNGEE come from the germline V gene. In nucleotides, the CDR3 is TGTGCCAGCAAGGCGGGTTGGACAGGGAACCCAGATACGCAGTATTTT. Amino acids: CASKAGWTGNPDTQYF.

As for this clone: Other DNA sequences in this specimen translate into the identical CDR3. The rearrangement joins TRBV6-1 to TRBJ2-6; D is uncertain. The CDR3 is 15 residues long. The germline gives CDR1 MNHNS, CDR2 SASEGT. Between the trimmed V and J ends, which lost 1 base and 0 bases, there was a span of 4 bases. CDR3 nucleotides: TGTGCCAGCAGTGAAGACAGCTCTGGGGCCAACGTCCTGACTTTC. It is translated as CASSEDSSGANVLTF.

The J gene is TRBJ1-1, the V gene TRBV11-2; 7 nucleotides agree with TRBD1. V was clipped by 7 bases and J by 6 bases; unmatched bases: 5. This CDR3 contains 12 residues. Germline CDR1 reads SGHAT; CDR2 reads FQNNGV. In DNA, the CDR3 is TGTGCCAGCACGGACAGGATCTCTGAAGCTTTCTTT. It translates to CASTDRISEAFF.

This sequence joins TRBV2 and TRBJ1-6, with 10 bases identical to TRBD1. The CDR3 has 14 residues. Trimming at V came to 6 bases and at J to 11 bases, leaving 7 bases not matched to a gene. Per germline, CDR1 SNHLY and CDR2 FYNNEI. CDR3 sequence: CASSYGQGGTPLHF. The DNA for the CDR3 is TGTGCCAGCAGCTATGGACAGGGGGGGACACCCCTCCACTTT. The full variable domain, in which reference TRBV2 and TRBJ1-6 provide the parts outside the CDR3, is EPEVTQTPSHQVTQMGQEVILRCVPISNHLYFYWYRQILGQKVEFLVSFYNNEISEKSEIFDDQFSVERPDGSNFTLKIRSTKLEDSAMYFCASSYGQGGTPLHFGNGTRLTVT.

Here the CDR3 DNA reads TGTGCCAGCAGCGTCGGCGGGGGTCAAGAGACCCAGTACTTC. Translation gives CASSVGGGQETQYF. The chain couples TRBV9 to TRBJ2-5, with 7 bases fitting TRBD2. This CDR3 spans 14 amino acids. Losses at the gene ends were 2 bases for V and 2 bases for J; bases not matched to a gene: 3. Germline lookup yields CDR1 SGDLS and CDR2 YYNGEE.

This clone was detected once. The chain recombines TRBV2 with TRBJ1-1; tentatively, D is TRBD1 (6 bases). Per germline, CDR1 SNHLY and CDR2 FYNNEI. Trimming took 6 bases from V and 0 from J, leaving 11 bases between them. The length of the CDR3 is 14 residues. The CDR3 sequence is CASSPQGVNTEAFF. The CDR3 DNA follows: TGTGCCAGCAGCCCACAGGGCGTGAACACTGAAGCTTTCTTT.

V gene TRBV5-4 combines with J gene TRBJ2-5, with 7 bases aligning to TRBD1. The end of the DNA aligns better with TRBJ2-7, so the J call may be wrong. This CDR3 contains 14 residues. The germline V gene has CDR1 SGHNT and CDR2 YYREEE (reference sequence). CDR3: CAISPGQRTYEQYF. CDR3 DNA sequence: TGTGCCATCTCACCGGGACAGAGAACCTACGAGCAGTACTTC.

The gene calls are TRBV10-3 and TRBJ2-3; D is possibly TRBD2 (5 bases). The CDR3 is 12 residues long. V dropped 2 bases and J dropped 6 bases, with 6 bases sitting between them. The germline gives CDR1 ENHRY, CDR2 SYGVKD. CDR3 coding DNA: TGTGCCATCAGTGAGACGGGGGATACGCAGTATTTT. Residues: CAISETGDTQYF.

V and J are TRBV5-4 and TRBJ2-3; 10 bases fit TRBD2. The V and J ends lost 4 bases and 3 bases, in that order; junction bases with no gene match: 14. Germline CDR1 is SGHNT and CDR2 is YYREEE (reference sequence). The CDR3 consists of 18 residues. The DNA of the CDR3 is TGTGCCAGCAGCCCGCCAGGGAGCGGGGGGGCCGTTACAGATACGCAGTATTTT. Amino acids: CASSPPGSGGAVTDTQYF.

The chain carries TRBV7-2 and TRBJ2-1; 9 positions match TRBD2. V lost 6 bases, J lost 9 bases, and 12 bases stayed unmatched. The CDR3 totals 15 residues. Looked up from germline, CDR1 is SGHTA and CDR2 is FQGNSA. DNA for the CDR3: TGTGCCAGCAGTCCCTATGGCGGGGGGGCGTTTGAGCAGTTCTTC. This codes for CASSPYGGGAFEQFF.

This chain links TRBV7-6 with TRBJ1-1; D is unresolved. V lost 5 bases to trimming and J lost 4 bases, with 17 bases between them. Germline V gene sequence: CDR1 SGHVS, CDR2 FNYEAQ. This CDR3 spans 15 amino acids. CDR3 sequence: CASSPIRRASTEAFF. In nucleotides, the CDR3 is TGTGCCAGCAGCCCCATACGGAGGGCGAGCACTGAAGCTTTCTTT.

The V and J genes are TRBV19 and TRBJ1-5; unclear D gene. The V gene lost 2 bases and the J gene lost 8 bases, with 10 bases spanning the gap. Per the germline V gene, CDR1 is LNHDA and CDR2 is SQIVND (reference sequence). The CDR3 is 13 residues long. In DNA form, the CDR3 reads TGTGCCAGTAGTATAAAGGTACGGGAGCCCCAGCATTTT. Amino acids: CASSIKVREPQHF.

The rearrangement joins TRBV7-9 to TRBJ1-1; D may be TRBD1 (5 bases). This CDR3 has 14 amino acids. V was clipped by 3 bases and J by 1 base, with 9 bases between them. From germline, CDR1 is SEHNR and CDR2 FQNEAQ (reference sequence). CDR3 coding DNA: TGTGCCAGCAGCTTGGACATTCGGAACACTGAAGCTTTCTTT. Translation gives CASSLDIRNTEAFF.

This clone was seen more than once but under ten times. The V gene is TRBV6-6, the J gene TRBJ1-3; possibly TRBD1 for D (6 bases). The CDR3 totals 14 residues. Germline V gives CDR1 MNHNY, CDR2 SVGAGI (reference sequence). The germline V and J ends were trimmed by 6 bases and 0 bases, with 9 bases remaining between them. CDR3 DNA: TGTGCCAGCAGCCAACAGGGCTCTGGAAACACCATATATTTT. Translating it yields CASSQQGSGNTIYF.

This clone turned up a few times. DNA of the CDR3: TGTGCCAGCAGCTTAGCAGGGGGATTTGGCTACACCTTC. Translating gives CASSLAGGFGYTF. The gene calls are TRBV11-2 and TRBJ1-2, with 7 nucleotides matching TRBD1. The CDR3 totals 13 residues. Germline loops: CDR1 SGHAT, CDR2 FQNNGV. V lost 1 base and J lost 7; bases outside the gene matches: 3.